This record concerns one T cell receptor (beta chain) sequence. Its antigen specificity is not known. Base-call qualities are not available, and no considerably larger clone is one nucleotide away. The library was prepared using the immunoSEQ multiplex PCR assay. For the multiplex PCR, a mixture combining 60 forward primers for TCR Vbeta segments and 13 reverse primers for TCR Jbeta segments was used. Amplification of the CDR3 region of rearranged TCR beta genes was performed with a multiplex PCR assay on genomic DNA. On the Illumina HiSeq System, the amplified TCR beta libraries were sequenced as 87-base-pair reads. The authors' pipeline ran thus. A later analysis tallied tens of millions of unique TCR beta chains across the 640 or so repertoires, and some 10 million of those chains were shared by two or more donors. To remove PCR and sequencing errors, raw reads were error-corrected and collapsed into unique sequences using a nearest-neighbor algorithm that merged closely related sequences. To assign V, D and J gene segments, CDR3 sequences were aligned to IMGT reference sequences. For a sequence to be retained, a match of at least six nucleotides to both a V gene segment and a J gene segment was required. Rearrangements were called productive when the CDR3 lacked stop codons and stayed in frame with V and J; all others were non-productive. Following IMGT convention, CDR3 was defined as the stretch from the second conserved V-encoded cysteine to the conserved J-encoded phenylalanine. In an earlier analysis of just under 600 of the donors, sequences lacking an unambiguous match to a single V gene segment were excluded. An earlier analysis of 500 to 700 of the donors classified V segments as functional when productive rearrangements were above 56.7% and as segregating when the standard deviation between donors was above 5%. A statistical classification framework was built for diagnosing cytomegalovirus status from the catalog of TCR beta chain sequences. V and J gene assignment, in a later analysis, came from comparing TCR nucleotide sequences with IMGT/GENE-DB human TR gene sequences. A later analysis assigned CDR3 sequences and most-parsimonious VDJ recombination scenarios with the TCRdist pipeline. In a later analysis, every TCR beta chain was defined by the combination of its CDR3 amino acid sequence and its V-gene family, and reads without a unique V-gene family were dropped. As a way to deal with suspected cross-contamination and a sequencing artifact, a later analysis dropped roughly 600 nucleotide sequences that were highly shared and had low generation probability. A later analysis calculated a clonal expansion index for each public chain from normalized within-repertoire ranks of inferred template counts. In a later analysis, generation probabilities were computed with a VDJ recombination model fitted to out-of-frame rearrangements, and the resulting probabilities were checked against IGoR. Hypergeometric tests were used in a later analysis to score TCR-TCR, TCR-HLA and TCR-CMV co-occurrence, with a repertoire-size bias correction applied to the TCR pairs. To estimate false discovery rates, a later analysis permuted the HLA or CMV assignments 20 times. In a later analysis, co-occurring TCRs were grouped with DBSCAN, and TCRdist sequence similarity was added when clustering was performed within HLA-allele-positive subsets. Repertoires with fewer than 30,000 or more than 120,000 public chains were left out of co-occurrence clustering, as were five repertoires with anomalous nucleotide sharing. TCRdb stores this immuneACCESS table with in-frame sequences only. Part of the clones is absent; in the studies checked, under half of the shortfall reflects unresolved V genes, and no reason is known for the rest. V, J and clone size derive from that table, while D and trimming were established from the DNA sequence. In all, the sample holds 150,000 to 180,000 clones, and about 80% of those were seen once. In total, the top ten clones hold 4% to 4.5% of the sample.

V and J are trimmed by 5 bases and 4 bases, and the gene matches miss 9 bases of the junction. Measured from the cysteine to the phenylalanine, the CDR3 is 15 residues long. CDR3 DNA is the only sequence kept; it has 45 bases, read in frame from the first base. The germline V gene (reference sequence) provides CDR1 SEHNR and CDR2 FQNEAQ. The cohort was made up of approximately 700 healthy bone marrow donors. At the time of sampling, every cohort member was nominally healthy, though immune exposures that went unrecorded were likely present. The donor tested CMV seronegative and was one of the 352 seronegative cohort members. Every donor gave a peripheral blood sample, and the peripheral blood mononuclear cells from that sample were used for TCR beta sequencing. Genomic DNA was extracted from the blood cell samples with the Qiagen DNeasy Blood Extraction Kit. The sample originates from a study of cytomegalovirus exposure and HLA in healthy donors (TCRdb year 2017). Background for the entire study: An earlier analysis of several hundred of the donors reported 276 Gb of sequence data and 117 million unique TCR beta sequences obtained from roughly 180 million T cells. About 300 gigabases of sequencing data and approximately 85 million unique TCR sequences were included in an early release covering 550 to 650 HLA-typed donors. Among the approximately 400 genotyped donors, approximately 81% belonged to the genetic ancestry cluster associated with self-reported Caucasian donors. The study aimed to test whether cataloging public T cell receptors could reveal signatures of past pathogen exposure. The study used immunosequencing to profile the T cell repertoires of approximately 640 subjects and linked those repertoires to cytomegalovirus serostatus. In addition to the first cohort of 666 subjects, a separate validation cohort of about 120 different subjects was used. To predict cytomegalovirus infection status, the study brought together high-throughput TCR immunosequencing, statistical association of individual TCRs with disease status, and machine learning. In a later analysis, previously published TCR beta repertoires from 670 or so donors were re-analyzed and high-resolution HLA genotyping was added so that TCR occurrence patterns could be studied. In the later analysis, no new phenotypic data were used to find candidate immune exposures; instead, reliance was placed on TCR beta sequences and their occurrence across donors. An earlier analysis of several hundred of the donors applied high-throughput TCR beta sequencing to assess whether each TCR beta V gene segment acted as functional or pseudogenic. Alongside the repertoire data, information on donor age, sex, ethnicity and CMV serostatus was compiled. In a later genetic analysis, genome-wide SNP genotypes for about 65% of the roughly 670 donors were used, and that subset was treated as a discovery cohort. All discovery cohort repertoires had been generated using a single sequencing platform. Class I and class II HLA loci were covered by the typing at four-digit resolution. The number of typed donors differed by locus: 629-630 for A, B, C, DRB1 and DQB1; some 540 for DQA1; around 580 for DPA1; and some 470 for DPB1. Because of strong linkage in the cohort, four to six DR-DQ haplotypes were treated as single units for association and clustering. On average, 235,054 unique TCR beta nucleotide sequences were sequenced per donor among 300 to 500 genotyped donors of the cohort, with roughly 18% of those sequences being non-productive.

What the study reported, not specific to this receptor: Some IMGT-functional V segments, including TRBV6-2 and TRBV6-3, could not be distinguished by the 87-base-pair reads and were therefore excluded. In a later analysis, HLA-associated TCR beta chains showed more clonal expansion and lower generation probabilities than non-associated chains that were equally common. The authors suggested that the approach could potentially be extended to other disease states and immunological phenotypes. A later analysis found that TCR association rates varied across HLA loci, with DRB1 alleles showing the most associated TCRs and HLA-C alleles the fewest. Because HLA typing was missing for some donors at each locus, association tests included only the typed subset. Because counts were too low, approximately 15 rarely observed V segments, including chromosome 9 orphons, were excluded from the earlier analysis of some 540 of the donors. Correlated functional status among segregating V segments might be attributable to linkage disequilibrium, but an unknown experimental factor could not be ruled out. In a later analysis, several top co-occurrence clusters were reported to appear linked to parvovirus B19, influenza, CMV and Epstein-Barr virus. The classifier was reported to diagnose cytomegalovirus status with high specificity and sensitivity in both the original and validation cohorts. The cohort was sequenced for TCR beta chains only, and without alpha or paired-chain data the features that could be detected were limited. Most CMV-associated TCR beta chains appeared to be HLA-restricted in a later analysis, and the HLA associations seemed to be driven largely by CMV exposure. According to a later genetic analysis, donors in an Asian-associated ancestry cluster had fewer N-insertions in productive TCRs than the approximately 700-donor mean. In an earlier analysis of around 600 of the donors, most TCR beta V segments appeared in productive rearrangements about 87% or about 30% of the time, broadly matching IMGT annotations. Three of the identified cytomegalovirus-associated TCR beta chains were confirmed in vitro to be specific for cytomegalovirus antigens. Specific HLA alleles were associated with 16,951 TCR beta sequences at a false discovery rate of 0.05 in a later analysis. The only immune exposure information available for the cohort was CMV serostatus. A cluster of highly shared sequence variants was judged likely to be a technical artifact of the sequencing pipeline. An association between a missense DCLRE1C variant and V-gene and J-gene trimming of TCR beta chains was found in a later genetic analysis and replicated in an independent cohort. Presence/absence analyses assumed roughly uniform sequencing depth across donors, an assumption that may not hold. When HLA alleles, especially DR and DQ, strongly co-occurred, TCR associations were difficult to assign to individual alleles. In the study, around 150 TCR beta chains were listed as associated with cytomegalovirus. Most TCR sequences were observed very rarely across donors, whereas some public TCRs were present in many individuals. A further reported finding was that TCR beta sequences accurately predicted the HLA-A and HLA-B alleles for most subjects in the first cohort.

Sequencing input: PBMCs. This sequence was found in a woman aged 40 to 50 in good health and CMV-seronegative. The chain couples TRBV7-9 to TRBJ1-2; 8 junctional bases match TRBD1. The nucleotide sequence reads as follows: TGTGCCAGCAGCCCGCGGGACAGGTTTGGCTATGGCTACACCTTC. This translates into CASSPRDRFGYGYTF.